This TCR beta chain derives from a study of T cell responses to AZD1222 COVID-19 vaccine. Overall study findings and caveats: Among spike-specific TCRs, nearly half reportedly target unmutated variant regions. Rises in breadth and depth of Spike-specific TCRs came after two AZD1222 doses.

This clone was seen a few times. The antigen is unknown. V lost 5 bases, J lost 9 bases, and 20 bases lay in between. This CDR3 has 16 amino acids. Germline loops: CDR1 SGHAT, CDR2 FQNNGV. The method was immunoSEQ multiplex PCR; TCRdb's version includes in-frame clones alone and lacks a portion of them. The sample shows some 150,000 clones, more than 75% of them seen only once. Sequences were derived from peripheral blood, sampled 28 days after the second AZD1222 dose. The chain is built from TRBV11-2 and TRBJ1-6, with D maybe TRBD1 (6 bases). This clonotype was obtained from an adult who received the AZD1222 COVID-19 vaccine. The CDR3 protein is CASSSSAGGLGSPLHF. The CDR3 DNA reads as TGTGCCAGCAGCAGTTCGGCGGGGGGGCTAGGTTCACCCCTCCACTTT.